This T cell receptor beta chain was captured by sequencing in a study of blood T cell repertoires in COVID-19. Study-level background: In each case, the material was cDNA or gDNA derived from T cells, B-cell-depleted T cells, or PBMCs.

How the authors handled the data: Reference gene primer amplification gave estimated nucleated cell counts. Data came from immunoSEQ multiplex PCR; TCRdb stores just in-frame clones and leaves some out. That table supplies the V and J calls and clone size; D and trimming were determined from the DNA. The table has some 100,000 clones, around 88% seen once; the top ten hold roughly 2%. CDR1 and CDR2 (germline): KGHDR, SFDVKD. The junction had 7 bases not matched to a gene; V was cut back by 5 bases and J by 6 bases. The CDR3 has 14 amino acids. The chain is built from TRBV24-1 and TRBJ1-2; TRBD1 matches at 8 bases. The sequence was obtained from a man aged 50-59 years with COVID-19, enrolled during active disease. Sequencing was carried out using peripheral blood. The CDR3 loop is CATSVSDRVHGYTF. The CDR3, as DNA: TGTGCCACCAGTGTTTCGGACAGGGTCCATGGCTACACCTTC.